A selection of T cell receptor beta chains follows, all from one sample in a study of CD8+CD57+ T cells in acquired aplastic anemia. In TCRdb, the reads were re-called with MiXCR into one record per CDR3 protein. The repertoire holds around 180,000 distinct CDR3 sequences, about 60% seen once, with about 50% in the top ten. Sequenced sample: sorted CD4+, CD8+, or CD8+CD57+ T cells (not recorded which) from PBMCs. The receptors were gathered from a human donor in good health. CDR3s include the opening cysteine and the closing phenylalanine or tryptophan. The D gene is left open where the match is weak. Expanded clones are given a class, and other clones once, few, many or no size at all.

j_call: TRBJ2-1; d_call: .; v_call: TRBV2; clone_size: .; cdr3_aa: CASKVLAGNEQFF; cdr3_nt: TGTGCCAGCAAGGTTCTAGCTGGGAATGAGCAGTTCTTC
j_call: TRBJ1-5; d_call: .; v_call: TRBV24-1; clone_size: many; cdr3_aa: CATNPPSNQPQHF; cdr3_nt: TGTGCCACCAACCCACCTAGCAATCAGCCCCAGCATTTT
j_call: TRBJ1-2; d_call: .; v_call: TRBV20-1; clone_size: .; cdr3_aa: CSAREGQKYGYTF; cdr3_nt: TGCAGTGCTAGAGAGGGGCAGAAATATGGCTACACCTTC
j_call: TRBJ1-4; d_call: .; v_call: TRBV6-6; clone_size: .; cdr3_aa: CASSYSPGQGRVNEKLFF; cdr3_nt: TGTGCCAGCAGTTACTCTCCGGGCCAGGGGCGGGTTAATGAAAAACTGTTTTTT
j_call: TRBJ2-5; d_call: .; v_call: TRBV20-1; clone_size: .; cdr3_aa: CSARPGAGTQYF; cdr3_nt: TGCAGTGCTAGACCGGGGGCGGGGACCCAGTACTTC
j_call: TRBJ2-1; d_call: TRBD1; v_call: TRBV7-8; clone_size: many; cdr3_aa: CASTYGQGGNEQFF; cdr3_nt: TGTGCCAGCACCTACGGACAGGGGGGGAATGAGCAGTTCTTC
j_call: TRBJ2-3; d_call: .; v_call: TRBV10-2; clone_size: many; cdr3_aa: CASVGEGGADTQYF; cdr3_nt: TGCGCCAGCGTTGGAGAGGGGGGTGCAGATACGCAGTATTTT
j_call: TRBJ2-7; d_call: .; v_call: TRBV15; clone_size: .; cdr3_aa: CATSTDKIYEQYF; cdr3_nt: TGTGCCACCAGCACGGACAAGATCTACGAGCAGTACTTC
j_call: TRBJ2-2; d_call: .; v_call: TRBV7-9; clone_size: .; cdr3_aa: CASSLGSGGINTGELFF; cdr3_nt: TGTGCCAGCAGCTTAGGGTCTGGCGGGATCAACACCGGGGAGCTGTTTTTT
j_call: TRBJ1-6; d_call: .; v_call: TRBV5-1; clone_size: .; cdr3_aa: CASSLGQGISPLHF; cdr3_nt: TGCGCCAGCAGCTTGGGGCAGGGGATATCACCCCTCCACTTT
j_call: TRBJ1-2; d_call: .; v_call: TRBV5-1; clone_size: .; cdr3_aa: CASSLTGTHNYGYTF; cdr3_nt: TGCGCCAGCAGCTTGACAGGCACACATAACTATGGCTACACCTTC
j_call: TRBJ1-6; d_call: TRBD1; v_call: TRBV7-8; clone_size: .; cdr3_aa: CASSTGQGPPLHF; cdr3_nt: TGTGCCAGCAGCACGGGACAGGGACCACCCCTCCACTTT
j_call: TRBJ1-5; d_call: .; v_call: TRBV24-1; clone_size: .; cdr3_aa: CATSVGSNQPQHF; cdr3_nt: TGTGCCACCAGTGTCGGCAGCAATCAGCCCCAGCATTTT
j_call: TRBJ2-5; d_call: .; v_call: TRBV7-2; clone_size: .; cdr3_aa: CASSLRTAQETQYF; cdr3_nt: TGTGCCAGCAGCCTCCGGACAGCCCAAGAGACCCAGTACTTC
j_call: TRBJ2-7; d_call: TRBD2; v_call: TRBV9; clone_size: many; cdr3_aa: CASSATSGSSYEQYF; cdr3_nt: TGTGCCAGCAGTGCGACTAGCGGGAGCTCCTACGAGCAGTACTTC
j_call: TRBJ2-7; d_call: .; v_call: TRBV7-2; clone_size: .; cdr3_aa: CASSTEARGKQYF; cdr3_nt: TGTGCCAGCAGCACCGAGGCCAGGGGAAAGCAGTACTTC
j_call: TRBJ1-1; d_call: .; v_call: TRBV12-3/TRBV12-4; clone_size: .; cdr3_aa: CASSLGQTRTEAFF; cdr3_nt: TGTGCCAGCAGTTTAGGACAGACCCGAACTGAAGCTTTCTTT
j_call: TRBJ2-7; d_call: TRBD1; v_call: TRBV12-3/TRBV12-4; clone_size: many; cdr3_aa: CASSFYRDNRGPEQYF; cdr3_nt: TGTGCCAGCAGTTTCTACCGGGATAATAGGGGGCCCGAGCAGTACTTC
j_call: TRBJ2-2; d_call: .; v_call: TRBV12-3/TRBV12-4; clone_size: once; cdr3_aa: CASRLGGPTELFF; cdr3_nt: TGTGCCAGCAGGTTGGGGGGCCCGACGGAGCTGTTTTTT
j_call: TRBJ1-1; d_call: .; v_call: TRBV7-9; clone_size: many; cdr3_aa: CASSLERQKNTEAFF; cdr3_nt: TGTGCCAGCAGCTTGGAAAGACAGAAGAACACTGAAGCTTTCTTT
j_call: TRBJ2-1; d_call: TRBD2; v_call: TRBV10-3; clone_size: .; cdr3_aa: CAISISGGGDEQFF; cdr3_nt: TGTGCCATCAGTATTAGCGGGGGGGGAGATGAGCAGTTCTTC
j_call: TRBJ2-5; d_call: TRBD1; v_call: TRBV15; clone_size: .; cdr3_aa: CATSRDGDSLMETQYF; cdr3_nt: TGTGCCACCAGCAGAGATGGGGACAGCTTAATGGAGACCCAGTACTTC
j_call: TRBJ2-5; d_call: .; v_call: TRBV15; clone_size: .; cdr3_aa: CATSRDRDQGTQYF; cdr3_nt: TGTGCCACCAGCAGGGACCGGGATCAAGGAACCCAGTACTTC
j_call: TRBJ1-3; d_call: .; v_call: TRBV7-9; clone_size: .; cdr3_aa: CASSPKSGTIYF; cdr3_nt: TGTGCCAGCAGCCCGAAGAGCGGCACCATATATTTT
j_call: TRBJ2-1; d_call: .; v_call: TRBV19; clone_size: .; cdr3_aa: CASKSRNYNEQFF; cdr3_nt: TGTGCCAGTAAGTCCAGGAACTACAATGAGCAGTTCTTC
j_call: TRBJ1-6; d_call: .; v_call: TRBV19; clone_size: many; cdr3_aa: CASSHGQRQPLHF; cdr3_nt: TGTGCCAGTAGTCACGGACAGAGACAACCCCTCCACTTT
j_call: TRBJ1-1; d_call: .; v_call: TRBV20-1; clone_size: .; cdr3_aa: CSASSGGGNTEAFF; cdr3_nt: TGCAGTGCCAGCAGTGGAGGGGGGAACACTGAAGCTTTCTTT
j_call: TRBJ1-4; d_call: TRBD1; v_call: TRBV5-1; clone_size: .; cdr3_aa: CASSLEAGGINEKLFF; cdr3_nt: TGCGCCAGCAGCTTGGAAGCAGGGGGGATTAATGAAAAACTGTTTTTT
j_call: TRBJ1-5; d_call: .; v_call: TRBV15; clone_size: many; cdr3_aa: CATSRVGQGRKDQPQHF; cdr3_nt: TGTGCCACCAGCAGAGTTGGCCAGGGGCGCAAAGATCAGCCCCAGCATTTT
j_call: TRBJ1-1; d_call: .; v_call: TRBV24-1; clone_size: once; cdr3_aa: CATSDFLSDEAFF; cdr3_nt: TGTGCCACCAGTGATTTTTTATCAGATGAAGCTTTCTTT
j_call: TRBJ2-2; d_call: .; v_call: TRBV20-1; clone_size: .; cdr3_aa: CSASASEAGELFF; cdr3_nt: TGCAGTGCTAGCGCTAGCGAGGCCGGGGAGCTGTTTTTT
j_call: TRBJ1-5; d_call: TRBD1; v_call: TRBV2; clone_size: once; cdr3_aa: CASSLTGRNQPQHF; cdr3_nt: TGTGCCAGCAGTTTGACAGGGCGCAATCAGCCCCAGCATTTT
j_call: TRBJ2-3; d_call: TRBD2; v_call: TRBV10-3; clone_size: .; cdr3_aa: CATGFGTSGTDTQYF; cdr3_nt: TGTGCCACCGGATTCGGGACTAGCGGGACTGATACGCAGTATTTT
j_call: TRBJ2-1; d_call: .; v_call: TRBV5-1; clone_size: .; cdr3_aa: CASSLGAYNEQFF; cdr3_nt: TGCGCCAGCAGCTTGGGGGCGTACAATGAGCAGTTCTTC
j_call: TRBJ1-6; d_call: .; v_call: TRBV12-3/TRBV12-4; clone_size: .; cdr3_aa: CASSLAADSPLHF; cdr3_nt: TGTGCCAGCAGTTTAGCGGCGGATTCACCCCTCCACTTT
j_call: TRBJ2-7; d_call: .; v_call: TRBV7-9; clone_size: .; cdr3_aa: CASSLTGQLSEQYF; cdr3_nt: TGTGCCAGCAGCTTAACTGGACAGTTATCCGAGCAGTACTTC
j_call: TRBJ2-1; d_call: .; v_call: TRBV27; clone_size: few; cdr3_aa: CASSSLPESNEQFF; cdr3_nt: TGTGCCAGCAGTTCCCTACCGGAATCCAATGAGCAGTTCTTC
j_call: TRBJ1-2; d_call: TRBD1; v_call: TRBV7-6; clone_size: .; cdr3_aa: CASGSTGGNGYTF; cdr3_nt: TGTGCCAGCGGGTCGACAGGGGGAAACGGCTACACCTTC
j_call: TRBJ1-2; d_call: .; v_call: TRBV12-3/TRBV12-4; clone_size: many; cdr3_aa: CASSPSRAGRIYGYTF; cdr3_nt: TGTGCCAGCAGTCCCTCCAGGGCAGGGCGGATCTATGGCTACACCTTC
j_call: TRBJ1-4; d_call: .; v_call: TRBV5-1; clone_size: .; cdr3_aa: CASSLEPRHNEKLFF; cdr3_nt: TGCGCCAGCAGCTTGGAACCGAGACATAATGAAAAACTGTTTTTT
j_call: TRBJ2-1; d_call: TRBD2; v_call: TRBV11-3; clone_size: few; cdr3_aa: CASSVRQGLAGGESVGQFF; cdr3_nt: TGTGCCAGCAGCGTCCGCCAGGGACTAGCGGGAGGGGAGTCGGTTGGGCAGTTCTTC
j_call: TRBJ1-1; d_call: .; v_call: TRBV7-2; clone_size: .; cdr3_aa: CASSEGAGDTEAFF; cdr3_nt: TGTGCCAGCAGCGAGGGCGCGGGAGACACTGAAGCTTTCTTT
j_call: TRBJ1-1; d_call: .; v_call: TRBV12-3/TRBV12-4; clone_size: .; cdr3_aa: CASSPPATGRSEAFF; cdr3_nt: TGTGCCAGCAGTCCCCCAGCGACAGGCCGCAGTGAAGCTTTCTTT
j_call: TRBJ1-2; d_call: .; v_call: TRBV10-2; clone_size: .; cdr3_aa: CASSVGPGANYGYTF; cdr3_nt: TGCGCCAGCAGTGTGGGGCCAGGGGCAAACTATGGCTACACCTTC
j_call: TRBJ1-2; d_call: .; v_call: TRBV7-2; clone_size: .; cdr3_aa: CASSPDTRGGYTF; cdr3_nt: TGTGCCAGCAGCCCAGACACCAGGGGTGGCTACACCTTC
j_call: TRBJ1-5; d_call: TRBD1; v_call: TRBV28; clone_size: few; cdr3_aa: CASSPLSRGPAWPQHF; cdr3_nt: TGTGCCAGCAGTCCTCTGTCCAGGGGGCCTGCGTGGCCCCAGCATTTT
j_call: TRBJ2-1; d_call: .; v_call: TRBV5-1; clone_size: .; cdr3_aa: CASSLDTHNEQFF; cdr3_nt: TGCGCCAGCAGCTTGGATACCCACAATGAGCAGTTCTTC
j_call: TRBJ2-1; d_call: .; v_call: TRBV10-3; clone_size: .; cdr3_aa: CAIGAGTPLNEQFF; cdr3_nt: TGTGCCATCGGTGCGGGGACTCCGCTGAATGAGCAGTTCTTC
j_call: TRBJ1-5; d_call: TRBD1; v_call: TRBV6-1; clone_size: many; cdr3_aa: CASSGQGLGQPQHF; cdr3_nt: TGTGCCAGCAGTGGACAGGGTTTGGGTCAGCCCCAGCATTTT
j_call: TRBJ1-1; d_call: .; v_call: TRBV20-1; clone_size: .; cdr3_aa: CSARLNSPEAFF; cdr3_nt: TGCAGTGCTAGGCTTAATAGCCCTGAAGCTTTCTTT
j_call: TRBJ2-5; d_call: .; v_call: TRBV5-8; clone_size: many; cdr3_aa: CASSLKGRDQETQYF; cdr3_nt: TGTGCCAGCAGCTTGAAGGGCAGGGACCAAGAGACCCAGTACTTC
j_call: TRBJ2-7; d_call: TRBD1; v_call: TRBV7-8; clone_size: .; cdr3_aa: CASSPTGTGGKYEQYF; cdr3_nt: TGTGCCAGCAGCCCCACCGGGACAGGGGGCAAGTACGAGCAGTACTTC
j_call: TRBJ2-1; d_call: TRBD2; v_call: TRBV9; clone_size: .; cdr3_aa: CASGVGPGAGQYNEQFF; cdr3_nt: TGTGCCAGCGGCGTAGGCCCTGGAGCGGGGCAGTACAATGAGCAGTTCTTC